This is a list of T cell receptor beta chains from one sample in a study of high-grade serous ovarian cancer treatment subgroups. Clones were read by immunoSEQ multiplex PCR, and TCRdb kept only the in-frame ones, dropping some. The table records more than 2,500 clones, less than 75% of them present only once. The specimen sequenced was tumor tissue. These receptor sequences come from a human donor with high-grade serous ovarian cancer. Both conserved end residues are part of each CDR3. The order of the fields is J gene, D gene, V gene, clone size, CDR3 protein, CDR3 DNA. D genes are given only for firm matches. Only part of the rows carry a size: once, few, many, or a class if the clone is expanded.

j_gene: TRBJ2-7; d_gene: .; v_gene: TRBV2; abundance: .; CDR3aa: CASSYTEDEQYF; CDR3nt: TGTGCCAGCAGCTATACGGAGGATGAGCAGTACTTC
j_gene: TRBJ1-6; d_gene: TRBD1; v_gene: TRBV7-8; abundance: .; CDR3aa: CASSLTGAKGSPLHF; CDR3nt: TGTGCCAGCAGCTTGACAGGGGCAAAAGGCTCACCCCTCCACTTT
j_gene: TRBJ2-3; d_gene: .; v_gene: TRBV6-1; abundance: .; CDR3aa: CASSEERSLAQYF; CDR3nt: TGTGCCAGCAGTGAAGAAAGAAGCTTGGCGCAGTATTTT
j_gene: TRBJ2-7; d_gene: .; v_gene: TRBV10-3; abundance: once; CDR3aa: CAISASPGYEQYF; CDR3nt: TGTGCCATCAGTGCTAGCCCTGGATACGAGCAGTACTTC
j_gene: TRBJ1-1; d_gene: .; v_gene: TRBV5-4; abundance: .; CDR3aa: CASSRAGWGTEAFF; CDR3nt: TGTGCCAGCAGCCGTGCGGGTTGGGGCACTGAAGCTTTCTTT
j_gene: TRBJ1-3; d_gene: .; v_gene: TRBV9; abundance: .; CDR3aa: CASSVKQGNTIYF; CDR3nt: TGTGCCAGCAGCGTTAAGCAGGGCAACACCATATATTTT
j_gene: TRBJ2-6; d_gene: .; v_gene: TRBV18; abundance: .; CDR3aa: CASSGLPPPGANVLTF; CDR3nt: TGTGCCAGCTCAGGACTGCCCCCCCCTGGGGCCAACGTCCTGACTTTC
j_gene: TRBJ1-1; d_gene: .; v_gene: TRBV7-2; abundance: .; CDR3aa: CASSADRSRRTEAFF; CDR3nt: TGTGCCAGCAGCGCCGACAGGTCCCGGCGCACTGAAGCTTTCTTT
j_gene: TRBJ1-1; d_gene: TRBD1; v_gene: TRBV18; abundance: .; CDR3aa: CASSPSPGTGYTEAFF; CDR3nt: TGTGCCAGCTCACCTAGTCCCGGGACAGGGTACACTGAAGCTTTCTTT
j_gene: TRBJ1-4; d_gene: .; v_gene: TRBV7-9; abundance: .; CDR3aa: CASSPPFGKLFF; CDR3nt: TGTGCCAGCAGCCCACCCTTTGGAAAACTGTTTTTT
j_gene: TRBJ2-7; d_gene: TRBD1; v_gene: TRBV6-6; abundance: .; CDR3aa: CASTIQGASNEQYF; CDR3nt: TGTGCCAGCACTATACAGGGGGCGAGTAACGAGCAGTACTTC
j_gene: TRBJ2-7; d_gene: .; v_gene: TRBV7-6; abundance: .; CDR3aa: CASSPSSQGGQVEQYF; CDR3nt: TGTGCCAGCAGCCCCAGCAGCCAAGGGGGGCAAGTCGAGCAGTACTTC
j_gene: TRBJ2-2; d_gene: .; v_gene: TRBV6-6; abundance: few; CDR3aa: CASRDTGSTGELFF; CDR3nt: TGTGCCAGCAGGGACACGGGGTCGACCGGGGAGCTGTTTTTT
j_gene: TRBJ1-2; d_gene: TRBD1; v_gene: TRBV19; abundance: .; CDR3aa: CASSIAGQGRGYTF; CDR3nt: TGTGCCAGTAGTATAGCGGGACAGGGTAGAGGCTACACCTTC
j_gene: TRBJ1-1; d_gene: .; v_gene: TRBV15; abundance: .; CDR3aa: CATSRDLGENTEAFF; CDR3nt: TGTGCCACCAGCAGAGATTTAGGGGAGAACACTGAAGCTTTCTTT
j_gene: TRBJ2-3; d_gene: .; v_gene: TRBV5-4; abundance: .; CDR3aa: CASSLTVDFPRTDTQYF; CDR3nt: TGTGCCAGCAGCTTAACTGTCGACTTTCCGCGCACAGATACGCAGTATTTT
j_gene: TRBJ2-7; d_gene: TRBD1; v_gene: TRBV5-1; abundance: .; CDR3aa: CASSLDEGAYEQYF; CDR3nt: TGCGCCAGCAGCTTGGACGAGGGGGCGTACGAGCAGTACTTC
j_gene: TRBJ1-1; d_gene: TRBD1; v_gene: TRBV9; abundance: .; CDR3aa: CASSRGGTGGDTEAFF; CDR3nt: TGTGCCAGCAGCCGAGGAGGGACAGGGGGCGACACTGAAGCTTTCTTT
j_gene: TRBJ2-3; d_gene: .; v_gene: TRBV9; abundance: .; CDR3aa: CASSVAPSQDTQYF; CDR3nt: TGTGCCAGCAGCGTCGCCCCCAGTCAAGATACGCAGTATTTT
j_gene: TRBJ2-5; d_gene: TRBD1; v_gene: TRBV5-1; abundance: .; CDR3aa: CASSWGQGAQETQYF; CDR3nt: TGCGCCAGCAGCTGGGGACAGGGGGCCCAAGAGACCCAGTACTTC
j_gene: TRBJ1-1; d_gene: TRBD1; v_gene: TRBV6-4; abundance: .; CDR3aa: CASPTGTWDRPEAFF; CDR3nt: TGTGCCAGCCCTACGGGAACCTGGGACAGGCCTGAAGCTTTCTTT
j_gene: TRBJ2-7; d_gene: .; v_gene: TRBV11-3; abundance: once; CDR3aa: CASSLSSYGEDEQYF; CDR3nt: TGTGCCAGCAGCTTATCCTCCTACGGGGAGGACGAGCAGTACTTC
j_gene: TRBJ2-3; d_gene: TRBD2; v_gene: TRBV2; abundance: .; CDR3aa: CASSDSPSGLTDTQYF; CDR3nt: TGTGCCAGCAGTGATTCACCTAGCGGGTTGACAGATACGCAGTATTTT
j_gene: TRBJ2-1; d_gene: .; v_gene: TRBV7-9; abundance: few; CDR3aa: CASSLGFLVLEQFF; CDR3nt: TGTGCCAGCAGCTTAGGTTTTCTAGTTTTAGAGCAGTTCTTC
j_gene: TRBJ1-4; d_gene: .; v_gene: TRBV6-5; abundance: .; CDR3aa: CASSYLRATNEKLFF; CDR3nt: TGTGCCAGCAGTTATCTTCGTGCAACTAATGAAAAACTGTTTTTT
j_gene: TRBJ1-2; d_gene: TRBD1; v_gene: TRBV10-3; abundance: large; CDR3aa: CAISESTGMFYGYTF; CDR3nt: TGTGCCATCAGTGAGTCGACAGGGATGTTCTATGGCTACACCTTC
j_gene: TRBJ1-5; d_gene: .; v_gene: TRBV30; abundance: .; CDR3aa: CAWSWGAGRNQPQHF; CDR3nt: TGTGCCTGGAGTTGGGGGGCAGGGAGGAATCAGCCCCAGCATTTT
j_gene: TRBJ1-2; d_gene: .; v_gene: TRBV5-4; abundance: .; CDR3aa: CASSLQGAFNYGYTF; CDR3nt: TGTGCCAGCAGCTTACAGGGCGCCTTTAACTATGGCTACACCTTC
j_gene: TRBJ2-1; d_gene: .; v_gene: TRBV4-1; abundance: .; CDR3aa: CASSFALPSNYNEQFF; CDR3nt: TGCGCCAGCAGCTTCGCACTCCCCTCCAACTACAATGAGCAGTTCTTC
j_gene: TRBJ1-2; d_gene: .; v_gene: TRBV6-6; abundance: .; CDR3aa: CASRSDGTYGYTF; CDR3nt: TGTGCCAGCAGATCGGACGGGACTTATGGCTACACCTTC
j_gene: TRBJ2-5; d_gene: .; v_gene: TRBV2; abundance: .; CDR3aa: CASRGFGGDQYF; CDR3nt: TGTGCCAGCAGAGGGTTTGGGGGAGACCAGTACTTC
j_gene: TRBJ2-7; d_gene: TRBD2; v_gene: TRBV7-2; abundance: .; CDR3aa: CASSLPGLAGTYEQYF; CDR3nt: TGTGCCAGCAGCTTACCGGGACTAGCGGGGACCTACGAGCAGTACTTC
j_gene: TRBJ1-5; d_gene: .; v_gene: TRBV6-6; abundance: .; CDR3aa: CASSSPGVSNQPQHF; CDR3nt: TGTGCCAGCAGCTCCCCAGGGGTTAGCAATCAGCCCCAGCATTTT
j_gene: TRBJ1-6; d_gene: TRBD1; v_gene: TRBV27; abundance: few; CDR3aa: CASSAETGGVSPLHF; CDR3nt: TGTGCCAGCAGTGCCGAGACAGGGGGTGTTTCACCCCTCCACTTT
j_gene: TRBJ1-1; d_gene: .; v_gene: TRBV7-2; abundance: .; CDR3aa: CASSPESPTNTEAFF; CDR3nt: TGTGCCAGCAGCCCCGAGAGTCCCACGAACACTGAAGCTTTCTTT
j_gene: TRBJ1-4; d_gene: .; v_gene: TRBV7-2; abundance: .; CDR3aa: CASSRQVSGEKLFF; CDR3nt: TGTGCCAGCAGCCGACAGGTGTCGGGTGAAAAACTGTTTTTT
j_gene: TRBJ1-3; d_gene: .; v_gene: TRBV29-1; abundance: .; CDR3aa: CSVESSRGSGNTIYF; CDR3nt: TGCAGCGTTGAAAGTTCTAGGGGCTCTGGAAACACCATATATTTT
j_gene: TRBJ1-5; d_gene: .; v_gene: TRBV7-9; abundance: .; CDR3aa: CASSLAIEGNQPQHF; CDR3nt: TGTGCCAGCAGCTTAGCTATCGAAGGCAATCAGCCCCAGCATTTT
j_gene: TRBJ2-5; d_gene: TRBD1; v_gene: TRBV29-1; abundance: .; CDR3aa: CSVDQTGGSVTQYF; CDR3nt: TGCAGCGTAGATCAGACAGGGGGAAGTGTGACCCAGTACTTC